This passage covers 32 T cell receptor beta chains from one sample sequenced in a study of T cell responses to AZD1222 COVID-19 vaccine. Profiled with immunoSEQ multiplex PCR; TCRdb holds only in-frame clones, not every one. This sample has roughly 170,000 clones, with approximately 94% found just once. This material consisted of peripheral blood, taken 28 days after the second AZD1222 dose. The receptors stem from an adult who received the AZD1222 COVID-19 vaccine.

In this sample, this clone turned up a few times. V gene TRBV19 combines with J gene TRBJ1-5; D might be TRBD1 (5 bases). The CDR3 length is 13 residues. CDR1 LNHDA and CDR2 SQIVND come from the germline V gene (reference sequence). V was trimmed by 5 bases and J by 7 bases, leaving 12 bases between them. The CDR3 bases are TGTGCCAGTAGTTGGGGCAGTCAACAGCCCCAGCATTTT. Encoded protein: CASSWGSQQPQHF.

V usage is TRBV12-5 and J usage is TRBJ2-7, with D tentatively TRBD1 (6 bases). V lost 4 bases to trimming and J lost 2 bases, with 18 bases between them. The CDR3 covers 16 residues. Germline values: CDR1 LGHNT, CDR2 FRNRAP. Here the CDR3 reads CASGSLPRTDTYEQYF. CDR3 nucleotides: TGTGCTAGTGGTTCCCTCCCAAGGACAGATACCTACGAGCAGTACTTC.

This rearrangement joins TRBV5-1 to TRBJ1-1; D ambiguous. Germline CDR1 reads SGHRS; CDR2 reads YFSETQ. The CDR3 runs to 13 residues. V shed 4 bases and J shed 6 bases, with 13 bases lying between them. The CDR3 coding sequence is TGCGCCAGCAGCGAGAGACGTGGGCCTGAAGCTTTCTTT. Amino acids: CASSERRGPEAFF.

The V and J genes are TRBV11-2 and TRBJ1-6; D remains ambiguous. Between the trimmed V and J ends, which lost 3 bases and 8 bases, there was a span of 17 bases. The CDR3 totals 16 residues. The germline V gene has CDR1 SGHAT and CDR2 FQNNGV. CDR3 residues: CASSFPKKLGDSPLHF. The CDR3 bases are TGTGCCAGCAGCTTCCCGAAGAAACTTGGAGATTCACCCCTCCACTTT.

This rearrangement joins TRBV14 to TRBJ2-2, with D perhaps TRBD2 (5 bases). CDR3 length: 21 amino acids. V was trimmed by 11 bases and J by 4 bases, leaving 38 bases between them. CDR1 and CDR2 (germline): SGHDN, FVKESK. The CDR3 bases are TGTGCCGCCCGAGGGTTTTTACGCTCCCTCTGCGTAGGATCAACCACCGGGGAGCTGTTTTTT. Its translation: CAARGFLRSLCVGSTTGELFF.

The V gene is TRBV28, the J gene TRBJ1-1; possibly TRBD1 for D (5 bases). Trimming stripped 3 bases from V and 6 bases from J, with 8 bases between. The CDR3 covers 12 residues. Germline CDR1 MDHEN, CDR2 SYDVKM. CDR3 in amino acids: CASSFGAAEAFF. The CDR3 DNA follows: TGTGCCAGCAGTTTCGGGGCCGCTGAAGCTTTCTTT.

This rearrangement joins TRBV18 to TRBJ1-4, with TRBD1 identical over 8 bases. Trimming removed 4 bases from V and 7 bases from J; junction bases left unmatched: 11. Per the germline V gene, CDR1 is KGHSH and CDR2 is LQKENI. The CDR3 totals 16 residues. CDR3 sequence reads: CASSLLPGGVSEKLFF. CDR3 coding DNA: TGTGCCAGCTCACTCCTTCCAGGGGGCGTTAGTGAAAAACTGTTTTTT.

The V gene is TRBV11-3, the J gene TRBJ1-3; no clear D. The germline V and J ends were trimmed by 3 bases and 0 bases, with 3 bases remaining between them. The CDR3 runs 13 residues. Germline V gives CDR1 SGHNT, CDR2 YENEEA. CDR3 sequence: CASSLSSGNTIYF. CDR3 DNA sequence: TGTGCCAGCAGCTTGTCCTCTGGAAACACCATATATTTT.

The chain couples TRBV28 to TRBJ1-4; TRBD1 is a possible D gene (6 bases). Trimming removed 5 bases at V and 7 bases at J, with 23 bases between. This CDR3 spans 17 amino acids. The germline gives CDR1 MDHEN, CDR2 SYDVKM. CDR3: CASSGRLTGSFREKLFF. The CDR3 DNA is TGTGCCAGCAGTGGCCGATTAACAGGGAGTTTTCGTGAAAAACTGTTTTTT.

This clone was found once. In DNA form, the CDR3 reads TGCGCCAGCAGCAAGGACAGTGCCCCTAGCTCTGGAAACACCATATATTTT. It is translated as CASSKDSAPSSGNTIYF. The chain recombines TRBV5-1 with TRBJ1-3, with D possibly being TRBD1 (6 bases). Deletions cut 4 bases from V and 0 bases from J, with 17 bases between. The CDR3 is 17 amino acids. Per the germline V gene, CDR1 is SGHRS and CDR2 is YFSETQ.

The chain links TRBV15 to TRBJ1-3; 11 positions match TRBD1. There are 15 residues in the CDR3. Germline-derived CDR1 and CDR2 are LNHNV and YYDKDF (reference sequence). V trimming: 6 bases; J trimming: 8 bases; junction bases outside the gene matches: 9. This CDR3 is CATRRTGQGADTIYF. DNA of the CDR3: TGTGCCACCAGACGGACCGGACAGGGGGCGGACACCATATATTTT.

The CDR3 is CASSVAETSGLYEQYF. The DNA of the CDR3 is TGTGCCAGCAGCGTAGCAGAGACTAGCGGACTGTACGAGCAGTACTTC. The gene calls are TRBV9 and TRBJ2-7; 9 positions agree with TRBD2. CDR1 and CDR2 from the germline V gene are SGDLS and YYNGEE. Trimming removed 0 bases from V and 4 bases from J; junction bases left unmatched: 8. This CDR3 is 16 amino acids long.

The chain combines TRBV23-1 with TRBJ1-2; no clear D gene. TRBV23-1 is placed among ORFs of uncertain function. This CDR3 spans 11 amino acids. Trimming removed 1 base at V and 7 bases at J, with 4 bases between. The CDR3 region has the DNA TGCGCCAGCAGTCAATTCCGTGGCTACACCTTC. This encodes CASSQFRGYTF.

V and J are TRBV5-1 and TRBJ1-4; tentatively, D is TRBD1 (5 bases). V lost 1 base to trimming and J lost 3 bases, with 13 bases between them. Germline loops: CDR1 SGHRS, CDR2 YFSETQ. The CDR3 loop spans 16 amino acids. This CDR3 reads CASSLHWGEANEKLFF. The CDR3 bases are TGCGCCAGCAGCTTGCATTGGGGGGAGGCTAATGAAAAACTGTTTTTT.

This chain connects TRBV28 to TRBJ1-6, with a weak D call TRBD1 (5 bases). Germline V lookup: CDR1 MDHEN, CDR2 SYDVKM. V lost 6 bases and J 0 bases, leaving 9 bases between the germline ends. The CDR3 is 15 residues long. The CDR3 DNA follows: TGTGCCAGCAGGGCCGGGGGCTCCTATAATTCACCCCTCCACTTT. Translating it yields CASRAGGSYNSPLHF.

CDR3 coding DNA: TGTGCCAGCAGCGTTAGCGGTTCTCAGCCCCAGCATTTT. The encoded protein is CASSVSGSQPQHF. V gene TRBV7-9 combines with J gene TRBJ1-5, with D hard to call. Germline V CDR1 and CDR2: SEHNR, FQNEAQ (reference sequence). CDR3 length: 13 residues. V was shortened by 5 bases and J by 6 bases, with 11 bases between the two germline ends.

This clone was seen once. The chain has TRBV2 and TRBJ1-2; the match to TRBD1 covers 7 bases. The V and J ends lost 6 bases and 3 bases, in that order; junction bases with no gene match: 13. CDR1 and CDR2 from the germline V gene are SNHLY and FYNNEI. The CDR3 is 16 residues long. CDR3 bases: TGTGCCAGCAGCATCGTAGACAGGGCTTTAGACTATGGCTACACCTTC. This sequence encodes CASSIVDRALDYGYTF. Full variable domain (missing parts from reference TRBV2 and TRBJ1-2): EPEVTQTPSHQVTQMGQEVILRCVPISNHLYFYWYRQILGQKVEFLVSFYNNEISEKSEIFDDQFSVERPDGSNFTLKIRSTKLEDSAMYFCASSIVDRALDYGYTFGSGTRLTVV.

The CDR3 DNA sequence: TGTGCCTGGACACCCGGGTCATCCCATCGTACTGAAGCTTTCTTT. This gives the protein CAWTPGSSHRTEAFF. The chain recombines TRBV30 with TRBJ1-1, with D unresolved. Deletions cut 4 bases from V and 5 bases from J, with 20 bases between. CDR1 and CDR2 (germline): GTSNPN, SVGIG (reference sequence). The CDR3 loop spans 15 amino acids. The complete variable domain, with remaining parts taken from reference TRBV30 and TRBJ1-1, reads SQTIHQWPATLVQPVGSPLSLECTVEGTSNPNLYWYRQAAGRGLQLLFYSVGIGQISSEVPQNLSASRPQDRQFILSSKKLLLSDSGFYLCAWTPGSSHRTEAFFGQGTRLTVV.

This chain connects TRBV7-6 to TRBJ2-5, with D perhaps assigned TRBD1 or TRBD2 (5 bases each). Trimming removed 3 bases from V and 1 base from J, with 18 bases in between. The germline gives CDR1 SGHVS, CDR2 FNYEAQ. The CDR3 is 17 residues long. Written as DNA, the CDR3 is TGTGCCAGCAGCTTCTCCCCGGGGACCGACCTCCAAGAGACCCAGTACTTC. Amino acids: CASSFSPGTDLQETQYF.

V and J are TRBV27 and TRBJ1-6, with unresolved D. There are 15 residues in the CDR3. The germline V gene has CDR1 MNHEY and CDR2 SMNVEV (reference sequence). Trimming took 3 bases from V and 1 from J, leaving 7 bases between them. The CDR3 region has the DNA TGTGCCAGCAGTTTTGTCCAGTCCTATAATTCACCCCTCCACTTT. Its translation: CASSFVQSYNSPLHF.

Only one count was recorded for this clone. The CDR3: CSANIQETQYF. CDR3 nucleotide sequence: TGCAGCGCGAACATACAAGAGACCCAGTACTTC. This chain uses TRBV29-1 with TRBJ2-5; D is unresolved. This CDR3 has 11 residues. In germline, CDR1 is SQVTM, CDR2 ANQGSEA. Trimming cost V 7 bases and J 2 bases, with 8 bases left between them.

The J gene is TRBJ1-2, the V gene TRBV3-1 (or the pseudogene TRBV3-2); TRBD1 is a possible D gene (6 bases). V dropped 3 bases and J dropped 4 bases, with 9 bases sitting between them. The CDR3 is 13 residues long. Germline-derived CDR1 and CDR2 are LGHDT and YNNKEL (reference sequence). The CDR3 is CASSQSRGYGYTF. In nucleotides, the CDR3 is TGTGCCAGCAGCCAGTCCAGGGGCTATGGCTACACCTTC.

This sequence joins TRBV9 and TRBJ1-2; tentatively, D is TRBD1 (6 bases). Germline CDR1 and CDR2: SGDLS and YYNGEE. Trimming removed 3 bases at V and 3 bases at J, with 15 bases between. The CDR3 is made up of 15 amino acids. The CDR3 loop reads CASSAGGGDHYGYTF. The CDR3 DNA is TGTGCCAGCAGCGCAGGAGGGGGGGATCACTATGGCTACACCTTC.

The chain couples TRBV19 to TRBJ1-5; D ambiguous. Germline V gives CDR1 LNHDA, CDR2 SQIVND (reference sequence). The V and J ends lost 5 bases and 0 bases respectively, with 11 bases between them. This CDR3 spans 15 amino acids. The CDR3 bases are TGTGCCAGTAGTCCCAGGCATGATAGCAATCAGCCCCAGCATTTT. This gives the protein CASSPRHDSNQPQHF.

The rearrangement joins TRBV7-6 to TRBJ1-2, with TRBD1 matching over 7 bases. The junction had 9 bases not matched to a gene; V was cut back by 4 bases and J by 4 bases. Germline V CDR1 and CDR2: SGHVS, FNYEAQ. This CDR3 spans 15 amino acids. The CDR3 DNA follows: TGTGCCAGCAGCTCAAAGGTCGGGACAGTCTATGGCTACACCTTC. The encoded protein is CASSSKVGTVYGYTF.

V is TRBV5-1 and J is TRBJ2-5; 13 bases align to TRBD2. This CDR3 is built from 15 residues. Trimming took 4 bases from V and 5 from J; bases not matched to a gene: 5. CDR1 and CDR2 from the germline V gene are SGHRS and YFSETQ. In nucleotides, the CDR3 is TGCGCCAGCAGCGATGGACTAGCGGGAGTTGAGACCCAGTACTTC. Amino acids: CASSDGLAGVETQYF.

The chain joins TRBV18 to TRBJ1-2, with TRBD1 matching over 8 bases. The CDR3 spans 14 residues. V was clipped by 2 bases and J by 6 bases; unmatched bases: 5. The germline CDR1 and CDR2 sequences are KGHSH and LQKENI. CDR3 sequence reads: CASSPESGGNGYTF. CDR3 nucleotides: TGTGCCAGCTCACCAGAATCAGGGGGCAATGGCTACACCTTC.

CDR3 region: CASTYGTENTDTQYF. The CDR3 coding sequence is TGTGCCAGTACCTATGGGACGGAGAACACAGATACGCAGTATTTT. The chain joins TRBV19 to TRBJ2-3; D tentatively reads TRBD1 or TRBD2 (5 bases each). The CDR3 covers 15 residues. The germline V gene encodes CDR1 LNHDA and CDR2 SQIVND (reference sequence). V was shortened by 7 bases and J by 2 bases, with 16 bases between the two germline ends.

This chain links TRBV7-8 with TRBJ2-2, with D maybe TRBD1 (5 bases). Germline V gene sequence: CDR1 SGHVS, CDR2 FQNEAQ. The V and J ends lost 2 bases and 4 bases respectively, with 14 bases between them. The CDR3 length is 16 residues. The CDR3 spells CASSLRRQGGTGELFF. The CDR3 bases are TGTGCCAGCAGCTTACGGCGTCAGGGCGGCACCGGGGAGCTGTTTTTT.

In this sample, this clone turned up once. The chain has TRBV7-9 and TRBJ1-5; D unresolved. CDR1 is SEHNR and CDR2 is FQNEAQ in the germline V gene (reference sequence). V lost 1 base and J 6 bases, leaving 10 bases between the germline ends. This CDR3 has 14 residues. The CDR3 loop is CASSLGGLPQPQHF. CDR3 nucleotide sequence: TGTGCCAGCAGCTTAGGAGGTTTGCCTCAGCCCCAGCATTTT.

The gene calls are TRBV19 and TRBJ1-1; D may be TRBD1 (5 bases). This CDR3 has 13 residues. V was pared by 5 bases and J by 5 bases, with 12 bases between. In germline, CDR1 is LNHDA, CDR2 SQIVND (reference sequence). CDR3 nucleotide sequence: TGTGCCAGTAGTGCAGGGACCCAAACTGAAGCTTTCTTT. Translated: CASSAGTQTEAFF.

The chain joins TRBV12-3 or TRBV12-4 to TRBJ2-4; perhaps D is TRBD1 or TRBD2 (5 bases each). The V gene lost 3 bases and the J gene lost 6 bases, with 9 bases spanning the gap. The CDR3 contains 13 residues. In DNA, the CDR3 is TGTGCCAGCAGTTTCGGGGCGCTAAACATTCAGTACTTC. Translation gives CASSFGALNIQYF.